These 25 T cell receptor beta chains originate from one sample sequenced in a study of blood T cell repertoires in COVID-19. The repertoire was sequenced with immunoSEQ multiplex PCR; TCRdb's copy has only in-frame clones and lacks some. The table includes around 44,000 clones, around 81% detected once. The sample was peripheral blood. These TCRs come from a man aged 40-49 years with active or convalescent COVID-19.

This rearrangement joins TRBV10-3 to TRBJ1-1; a possible D gene is TRBD1 (5 bases). V was clipped by 11 bases and J by 1 base, with 11 bases between them. This CDR3 is 12 amino acids long. Germline CDR1 reads ENHRY; CDR2 reads SYGVKD. The CDR3 loop reads CAVTGPNTEAFF. For the CDR3, the DNA is TGTGCCGTTACAGGACCGAACACTGAAGCTTTCTTT.

This clone appeared a few times. V and J are TRBV29-1 and TRBJ1-2, with no clear D. The V gene's germline CDR1 is SQVTM and CDR2 ANQGSEA. The CDR3 extends over 11 amino acids. The ends were cut back, 4 bases at V and 7 bases at J, with 10 bases in the middle. This CDR3 reads CSVVWGGGYTF. CDR3 nucleotides: TGCAGCGTTGTGTGGGGAGGTGGCTACACCTTC.

Here the CDR3 reads CASSFEPSGSGKDEQFF. The CDR3 nucleotides read TGCGCCAGCAGCTTCGAACCTAGCGGGAGTGGGAAAGATGAGCAGTTCTTC. This chain joins TRBV5-1 and TRBJ2-1, with 10 bases that match TRBD2. This CDR3 has 17 amino acids. The germline V gene has CDR1 SGHRS and CDR2 YFSETQ. V gave up 2 bases and J gave up 8 bases; unmatched junction bases: 13.

The rearrangement joins TRBV24-1 to TRBJ1-1, with no clear D. V lost 6 bases and J 5 bases, leaving 9 bases between the germline ends. The CDR3 runs to 12 residues. The V gene's germline CDR1 is KGHDR and CDR2 SFDVKD. The CDR3 DNA is TGTGCCACCAGTCTTGACGGGACTGAAGCTTTCTTT. Protein product: CATSLDGTEAFF.

The rearrangement joins TRBV18 to TRBJ2-1; D is possibly TRBD2 (6 bases). Trimming removed 6 bases from V and 12 bases from J, with 21 bases in between. Germline-derived CDR1 and CDR2 are KGHSH and LQKENI. This CDR3 comprises 14 residues. The CDR3, as DNA: TGTGCCAGCTCGCTCTTGGCTAGCGAGCACTTGCAGTTCTTC. Its protein product is CASSLLASEHLQFF.

V gene TRBV7-6 combines with J gene TRBJ2-7; D remains ambiguous. Per germline, CDR1 SGHVS and CDR2 FNYEAQ. The V end was cut by 1 base, the J end by 0 bases, with 10 bases between. The CDR3 has 15 amino acids. CDR3 sequence: CASSLGPAYSYEQYF. Here the CDR3 DNA reads TGTGCCAGCAGCTTAGGCCCCGCCTACTCCTACGAGCAGTACTTC.

The chain carries TRBV24-1 and TRBJ2-5, with D perhaps TRBD1 (5 bases). The germline V gene has CDR1 KGHDR and CDR2 SFDVKD. Trimming pared 2 bases from V and 3 bases from J, leaving 12 bases between. The CDR3 consists of 15 residues. The CDR3 DNA reads as TGTGCCACCAGTGATTCAGGGCGGATAAAAGAGACCCAGTACTTC. Its protein product is CATSDSGRIKETQYF.

The chain recombines TRBV24-1 with TRBJ2-1; 8 nucleotides match TRBD1. Germline trimming cut 9 bases from V and 0 bases from J; bases unmatched to any gene: 9. Germline-derived CDR1 and CDR2 are KGHDR and SFDVKD. The length of the CDR3 is 16 residues. The CDR3 DNA sequence: TGTGCCACCGCACAGGGGGGAAAGAGCTCCTACAATGAGCAGTTCTTC. Translating it yields CATAQGGKSSYNEQFF.

The rearrangement uses TRBV11-3 and TRBJ2-7; 8 bases fit TRBD1. The CDR3 length is 14 residues. CDR1 and CDR2 (germline): SGHNT, YENEEA. Losses at the gene ends were 5 bases for V and 3 bases for J; bases not matched to a gene: 6. The CDR3 DNA sequence: TGTGCCAGCAGCCCCTGGGACAGGAGCTACGAGCAGTACTTC. Its translation: CASSPWDRSYEQYF. Based on the CDR3 plus reference TRBV11-3 and TRBJ2-7, the full variable domain is EAGVVQSPRYKIIEKKQPVAFWCNPISGHNTLYWYLQNLGQGPELLIRYENEEAVDDSQLPKDRFSAERLKGVDSTLKIQPAELGDSAVYLCASSPWDRSYEQYFGPGTRLTVT.

This clone turned up a few times. The V call is TRBV4-3, the J call TRBJ1-6; D not resolved. The CDR3 sequence is 17 residues long. Germline CDR1 LGHNA, CDR2 YSLEER. The germline V and J ends were trimmed by 1 base and 9 bases, with 19 bases remaining between them. The CDR3 DNA is TGCGCCAGCAGCCAAGGAGGGAAGGTCGGACCTGCTTCACCCCTCCACTTT. Protein product: CASSQGGKVGPASPLHF.

This chain uses TRBV6-5 with TRBJ1-1; D may be TRBD1 (6 bases). This CDR3 has 16 residues. Germline CDR1 is MNHEY and CDR2 is SVGAGI. With 0 bases removed from V and 0 bases from J, the gap between germline ends came to 11 bases. The CDR3 spells CASSYSRGYMNTEAFF. CDR3 DNA: TGTGCCAGCAGTTACTCGAGGGGGTACATGAACACTGAAGCTTTCTTT.

The chain carries TRBV11-2 and TRBJ2-1; 9 bases agree with TRBD2. The CDR3 loop spans 15 amino acids. V dropped 5 bases and J dropped 7; count of bases not matched to a gene: 9. Germline CDR1 reads SGHAT; CDR2 reads FQNNGV. CDR3 sequence reads: CASSPVAGARNEQFF. In DNA form, the CDR3 reads TGTGCCAGCAGCCCTGTAGCGGGAGCGAGAAATGAGCAGTTCTTC.

The chain uses TRBV6-4 and TRBJ1-1; 7 bases fit TRBD1. V shed 6 bases, J shed 1 base, and the junction held 2 bases outside the gene matches. In germline, CDR1 is MRHNA, CDR2 SNTAGT. There are 13 residues in the CDR3. The CDR3 spells CASSGTANTEAFF. For the CDR3, the DNA is TGTGCCAGCAGCGGGACAGCGAACACTGAAGCTTTCTTT.

The rearrangement joins TRBV11-2 to TRBJ1-5; D is undetermined. The V gene lost 0 bases and the J gene lost 9 bases, with 12 bases spanning the gap. The CDR3 has 14 residues. The germline V gene has CDR1 SGHAT and CDR2 FQNNGV. DNA of the CDR3: TGTGCCAGCAGCTTAGATGGCACCCCAGGGCCCCAGCATTTT. It codes for CASSLDGTPGPQHF. The full variable domain, its missing parts supplied by reference TRBV11-2 and TRBJ1-5, is EAGVAQSPRYKIIEKRQSVAFWCNPISGHATLYWYQQILGQGPKLLIQFQNNGVVDDSQLPKDRFSAERLKGVDSTLKIQPAKLEDSAVYLCASSLDGTPGPQHFGDGTRLSIL.

Only one count was recorded for this clone. The chain recombines TRBV30 with TRBJ1-3; D gene uncertain. The ends were cut back, 2 bases at V and 5 bases at J, with 10 bases in the middle. The germline V gene has CDR1 GTSNPN and CDR2 SVGIG (reference sequence). This CDR3 has 13 residues. This CDR3 is CAWSINGRNTIYF. CDR3 DNA sequence: TGTGCCTGGAGTATCAATGGCCGAAACACCATATATTTT.

V usage is TRBV30 and J usage is TRBJ2-2; D unresolved. The V end was cut by 7 bases, the J end by 5 bases, with 5 bases between. CDR3 size: 10 residues. Germline assignment: CDR1 GTSNPN and CDR2 SVGIG (reference sequence). The CDR3, as DNA: TGTGCCTCCGGGACCGGGGAGCTGTTTTTT. This translates into CASGTGELFF.

In this sample, this clone turned up a few times. The V call is TRBV12-3 or TRBV12-4, the J call TRBJ1-2, with a possible D match to TRBD1 (5 bases). The CDR3 sequence is 13 residues long. V gave up 8 bases and J gave up 6 bases, with 16 bases separating them. Here the CDR3 reads CASGSGGWDGYTF. The CDR3 nucleotides are TGTGCCAGCGGTTCCGGGGGGTGGGATGGCTACACCTTC.

The chain recombines TRBV15 with TRBJ1-2; 7 bases match TRBD1. The CDR3 is 15 residues long. J lost 7 bases, V lost 2 bases, and 10 bases had no gene match. The germline gives CDR1 LNHNV, CDR2 YYDKDF (reference sequence). The CDR3 loop reads CATSRTLEGAGGYTF. The DNA for the CDR3 is TGTGCCACCAGCAGAACCCTCGAGGGGGCGGGTGGCTACACCTTC.

This chain joins TRBV3-1 (or the pseudogene TRBV3-2) and TRBJ2-1; 7 bases are shared with TRBD2. Germline V gene lookup returns CDR1 LGHDT and CDR2 YNNKEL (reference sequence). The CDR3 sequence is 12 residues long. V dropped 7 bases and J dropped 5; count of bases not matched to a gene: 2. CDR3 bases: TGTGCCAGCAAGCGGGAAAACAATGAGCAGTTCTTC. Its translation: CASKRENNEQFF.

This clone has a handful of counts. This rearrangement joins TRBV27 to TRBJ1-6; TRBD1 is a possible D gene (6 bases). CDR1 is MNHEY and CDR2 is SMNVEV in the germline V gene (reference sequence). V was trimmed by 5 bases and J by 0 bases, leaving 14 bases between them. The CDR3 is 17 amino acids. The CDR3 is CASSMRQDSSYNSPLHF. The CDR3 DNA follows: TGTGCCAGCAGTATGAGACAGGACAGCTCCTATAATTCACCCCTCCACTTT.

The chain is built from TRBV12-5 and TRBJ1-3; D is unresolved. The CDR3 length is 13 residues. The germline CDR1 and CDR2 sequences are LGHNT and FRNRAP. Trimming shortened V by 6 bases and J by 0 bases, and 6 bases separated the two germline ends. CDR3 amino acids: CASGPYSGNTIYF. The CDR3 DNA follows: TGTGCTAGTGGCCCCTACTCTGGAAACACCATATATTTT. Using reference TRBV12-5 and TRBJ1-3 for the parts outside the CDR3, the full variable domain is DARVTQTPRHKVTEMGQEVTMRCQPILGHNTVFWYRQTMMQGLELLAYFRNRAPLDDSGMPKDRFSAEMPDATLATLKIQPSEPRDSAVYFCASGPYSGNTIYFGEGSWLTVV.

This clone has just a few counts. The chain carries TRBV6-1 and TRBJ2-7; D perhaps matches TRBD2 (7 bases). CDR3 length: 15 residues. Per the germline V gene, CDR1 is MNHNS and CDR2 is SASEGT. The V end was cut by 0 bases, the J end by 5 bases, with 14 bases between. CDR3 DNA sequence: TGTGCCAGCAGTGAAGCGCTGCGGGGGCGCGACGAGCAGTACTTC. Translation: CASSEALRGRDEQYF.

The gene calls are TRBV5-4 and TRBJ2-3, with TRBD1 as a possible D gene (6 bases). V lost 4 bases and J lost 4, with 13 bases in between. Germline values: CDR1 SGHNT, CDR2 YYREEE (reference sequence). There are 14 residues in the CDR3. CDR3: CASSTRDTADTQYF. The CDR3, as DNA: TGTGCCAGCAGCACACGGGACACGGCAGATACGCAGTATTTT.

The chain joins TRBV7-9 to TRBJ2-5, with TRBD2 as a possible D gene (5 bases). The V end was cut by 8 bases, the J end by 2 bases, with 15 bases between. This CDR3 is built from 14 residues. CDR1 SEHNR and CDR2 FQNEAQ come from the germline V gene (reference sequence). The CDR3 coding sequence is TGTGCCAGCTCTATTACCGGGGTTCAAGAGACCCAGTACTTC. Its protein product is CASSITGVQETQYF.

V gene TRBV27 combines with J gene TRBJ2-2, with TRBD1 matching over 9 bases. Trimming took 1 base from V and 5 from J; bases not matched to a gene: 14. The CDR3 sequence is 19 residues long. Germline V gene lookup returns CDR1 MNHEY and CDR2 SMNVEV (reference sequence). Here the CDR3 DNA reads TGTGCCAGCAGTTTATACAGGAACAGGGGGCAGGGCGGAACCGGGGAGCTGTTTTTT. Translated: CASSLYRNRGQGGTGELFF.